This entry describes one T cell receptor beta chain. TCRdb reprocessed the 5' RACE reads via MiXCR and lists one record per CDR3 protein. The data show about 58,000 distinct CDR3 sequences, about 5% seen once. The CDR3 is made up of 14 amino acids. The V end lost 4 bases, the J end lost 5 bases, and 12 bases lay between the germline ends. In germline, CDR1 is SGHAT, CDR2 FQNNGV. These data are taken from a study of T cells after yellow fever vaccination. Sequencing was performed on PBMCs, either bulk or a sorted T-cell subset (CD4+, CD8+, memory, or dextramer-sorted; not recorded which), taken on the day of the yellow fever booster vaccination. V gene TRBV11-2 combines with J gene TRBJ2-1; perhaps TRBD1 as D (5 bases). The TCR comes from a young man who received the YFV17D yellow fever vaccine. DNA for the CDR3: TGTGCCAGCAGCTACCATGGGGCCAACAATGAGCAGTTCTTC. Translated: CASSYHGANNEQFF.